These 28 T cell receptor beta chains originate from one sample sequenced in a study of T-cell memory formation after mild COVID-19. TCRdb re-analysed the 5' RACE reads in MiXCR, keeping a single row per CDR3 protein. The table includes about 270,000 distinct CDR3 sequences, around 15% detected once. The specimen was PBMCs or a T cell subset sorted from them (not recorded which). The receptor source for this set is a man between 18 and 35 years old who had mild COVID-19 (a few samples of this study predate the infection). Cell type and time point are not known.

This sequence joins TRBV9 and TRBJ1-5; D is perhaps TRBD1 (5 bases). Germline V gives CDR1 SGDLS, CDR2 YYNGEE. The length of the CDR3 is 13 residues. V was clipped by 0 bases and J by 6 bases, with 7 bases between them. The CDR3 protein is CASSVEGSQPQHF. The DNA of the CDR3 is TGTGCCAGCAGCGTAGAGGGGTCTCAGCCCCAGCATTTT.

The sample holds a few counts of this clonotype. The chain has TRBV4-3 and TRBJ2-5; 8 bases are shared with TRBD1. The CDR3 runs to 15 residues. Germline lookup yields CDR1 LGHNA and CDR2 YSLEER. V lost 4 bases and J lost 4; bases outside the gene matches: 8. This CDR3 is CASSLRTGPLETQYF. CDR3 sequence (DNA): TGCGCCAGCAGCCTTCGGACAGGGCCCTTAGAGACCCAGTACTTC.

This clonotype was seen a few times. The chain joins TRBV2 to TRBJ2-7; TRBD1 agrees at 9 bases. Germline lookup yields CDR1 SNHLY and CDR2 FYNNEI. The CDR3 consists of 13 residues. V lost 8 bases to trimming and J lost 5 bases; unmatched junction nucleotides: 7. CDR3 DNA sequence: TGTGCCAGCTCCCCACAGGGGGCTAACGAGCAGTACTTC. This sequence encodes CASSPQGANEQYF.

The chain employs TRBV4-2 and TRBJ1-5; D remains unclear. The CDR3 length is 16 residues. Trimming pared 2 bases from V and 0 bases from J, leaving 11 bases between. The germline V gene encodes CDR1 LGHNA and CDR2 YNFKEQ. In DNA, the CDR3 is TGTGCCAGCAGCCAATGGGCAGTCAATAGCAATCAGCCCCAGCATTTT. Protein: CASSQWAVNSNQPQHF.

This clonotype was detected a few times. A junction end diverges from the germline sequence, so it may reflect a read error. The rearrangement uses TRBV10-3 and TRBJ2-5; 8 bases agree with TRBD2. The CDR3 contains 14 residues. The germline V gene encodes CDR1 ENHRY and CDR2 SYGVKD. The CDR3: CALSLSGGQETQYF. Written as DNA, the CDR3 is TGTGCCCTCAGCCTGAGCGGGGGCCAAGAGACCCAGTACTTC.

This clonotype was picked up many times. CDR3 residues: CASRDPDEDEAFF. The DNA for the CDR3 is TGTGCCAGCAGAGATCCGGACGAAGATGAAGCTTTCTTT. V is TRBV6-5 and J is TRBJ1-1; no clear D gene. The CDR3 covers 13 residues. V was pared by 6 bases and J by 7 bases, with 15 bases between. Germline assignment: CDR1 MNHEY and CDR2 SVGAGI.

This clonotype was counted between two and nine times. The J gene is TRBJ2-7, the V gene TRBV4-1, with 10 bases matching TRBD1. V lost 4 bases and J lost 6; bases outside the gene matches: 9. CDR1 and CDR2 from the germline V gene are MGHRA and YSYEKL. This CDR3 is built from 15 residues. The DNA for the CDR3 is TGCGCCAGCAGCCGCCCTGGACAGGGGGTATTCGAGCAGTACTTC. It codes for CASSRPGQGVFEQYF.

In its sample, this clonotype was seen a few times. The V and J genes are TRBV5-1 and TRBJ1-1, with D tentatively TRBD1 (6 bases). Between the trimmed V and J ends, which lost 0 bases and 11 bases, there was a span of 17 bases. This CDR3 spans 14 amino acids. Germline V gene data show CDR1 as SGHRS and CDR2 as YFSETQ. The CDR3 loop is CASSLESAQGTAFF. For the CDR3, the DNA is TGCGCCAGCAGCTTGGAATCGGCACAGGGTACGGCTTTCTTT.

This CDR3 reads CASSPPWGAGQETQYF. The CDR3 DNA reads TGTGCCAGCAGTCCCCCCTGGGGGGCAGGGCAAGAGACCCAGTACTTC. V gene TRBV11-2 combines with J gene TRBJ2-5, with D perhaps matching TRBD1 or TRBD2 (6 bases each). The CDR3 is made up of 16 amino acids. CDR1 and CDR2 (germline): SGHAT, FQNNGV. V shed 6 bases and J shed 2 bases, with 19 bases lying between them.

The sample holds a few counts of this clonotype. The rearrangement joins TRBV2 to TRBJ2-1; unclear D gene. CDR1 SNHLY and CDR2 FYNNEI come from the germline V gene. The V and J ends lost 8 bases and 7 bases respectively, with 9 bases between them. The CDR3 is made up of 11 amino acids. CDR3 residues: CASVAVNEQFF. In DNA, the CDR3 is TGTGCCAGCGTTGCTGTGAATGAGCAGTTCTTC.

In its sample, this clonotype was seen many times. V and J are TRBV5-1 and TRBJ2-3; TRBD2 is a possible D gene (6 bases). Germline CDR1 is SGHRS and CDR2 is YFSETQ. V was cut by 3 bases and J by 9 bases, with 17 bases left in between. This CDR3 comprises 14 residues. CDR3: CASSSGTSQVTQYF. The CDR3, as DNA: TGCGCCAGCAGCTCCGGGACTTCTCAGGTCACGCAGTATTTT.

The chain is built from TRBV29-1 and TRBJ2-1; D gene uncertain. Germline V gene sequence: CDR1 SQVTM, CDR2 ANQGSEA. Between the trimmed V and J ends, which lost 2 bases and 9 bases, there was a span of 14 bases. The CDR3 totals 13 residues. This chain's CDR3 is CSVERLAGVEQFF. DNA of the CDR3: TGCAGCGTTGAAAGGTTAGCTGGGGTTGAGCAGTTCTTC.

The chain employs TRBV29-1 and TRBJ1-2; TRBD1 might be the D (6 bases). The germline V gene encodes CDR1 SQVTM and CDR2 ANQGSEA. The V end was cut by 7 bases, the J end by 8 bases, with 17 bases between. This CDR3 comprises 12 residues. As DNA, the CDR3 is TGCAGCGCCCGGGACATCGTCGGAGGCTACACCTTC. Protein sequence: CSARDIVGGYTF.

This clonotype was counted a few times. The CDR3 DNA is TGTGCCAGCACCCCGGGCAGGGTGGGTGGCTACACCTTC. Protein: CASTPGRVGGYTF. The rearrangement uses TRBV6-5 and TRBJ1-2, with D perhaps TRBD1 (5 bases). The V gene's germline CDR1 is MNHEY and CDR2 SVGAGI. V was shortened by 7 bases and J by 7 bases, with 16 bases between the two germline ends. This CDR3 region has 13 residues.

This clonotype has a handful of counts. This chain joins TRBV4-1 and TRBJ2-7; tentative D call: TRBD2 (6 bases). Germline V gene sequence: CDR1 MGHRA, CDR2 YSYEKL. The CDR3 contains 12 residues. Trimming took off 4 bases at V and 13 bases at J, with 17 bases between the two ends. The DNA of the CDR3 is TGCGCCAGCAGCCCCGTCGGAGGGTCGATATACGTC. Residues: CASSPVGGSIYV.

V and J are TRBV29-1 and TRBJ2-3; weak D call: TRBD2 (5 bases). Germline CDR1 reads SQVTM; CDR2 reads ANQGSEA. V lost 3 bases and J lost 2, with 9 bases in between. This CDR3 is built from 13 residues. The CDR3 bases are TGCAGCGTTGAGGGGAGATTCACAGATACGCAGTATTTT. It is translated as CSVEGRFTDTQYF.

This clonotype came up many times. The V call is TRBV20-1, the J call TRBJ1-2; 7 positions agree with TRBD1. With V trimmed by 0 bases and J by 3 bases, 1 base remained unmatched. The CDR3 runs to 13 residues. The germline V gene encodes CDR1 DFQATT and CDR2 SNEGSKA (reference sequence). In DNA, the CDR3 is TGCAGTGCTAGAGACCAGGGGGACTATGGCTACACCTTC. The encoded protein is CSARDQGDYGYTF.

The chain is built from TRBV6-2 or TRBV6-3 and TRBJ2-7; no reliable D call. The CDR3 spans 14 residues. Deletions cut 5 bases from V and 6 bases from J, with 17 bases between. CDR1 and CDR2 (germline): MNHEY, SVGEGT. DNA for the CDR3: TGTGCCAGCAGTCCCCCCGTCAGTTGGGGCGAGCAGTACTTC. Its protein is CASSPPVSWGEQYF.

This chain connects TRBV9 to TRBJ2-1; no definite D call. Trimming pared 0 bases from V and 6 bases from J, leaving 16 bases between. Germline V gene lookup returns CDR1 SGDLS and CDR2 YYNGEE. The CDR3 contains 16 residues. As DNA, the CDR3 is TGTGCCAGCAGCGTAGAGCCGTGGCTGAGTGGCAATGAGCAGTTCTTC. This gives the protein CASSVEPWLSGNEQFF.

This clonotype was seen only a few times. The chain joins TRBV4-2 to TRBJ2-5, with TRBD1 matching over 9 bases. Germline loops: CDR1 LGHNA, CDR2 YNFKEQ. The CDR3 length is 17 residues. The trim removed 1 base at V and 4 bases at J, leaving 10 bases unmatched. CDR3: CASSQGGPDRGTETQYF. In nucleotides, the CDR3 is TGTGCCAGCAGCCAAGGGGGACCGGACAGGGGTACAGAGACCCAGTACTTC.

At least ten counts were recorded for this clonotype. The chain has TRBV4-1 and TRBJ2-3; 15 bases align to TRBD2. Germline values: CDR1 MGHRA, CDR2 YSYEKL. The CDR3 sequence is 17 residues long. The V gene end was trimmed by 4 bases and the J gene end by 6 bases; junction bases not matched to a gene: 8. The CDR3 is CASSPGLAGGPMDTQYF. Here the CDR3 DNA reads TGCGCCAGCAGCCCTGGACTAGCGGGGGGGCCGATGGATACGCAGTATTTT.

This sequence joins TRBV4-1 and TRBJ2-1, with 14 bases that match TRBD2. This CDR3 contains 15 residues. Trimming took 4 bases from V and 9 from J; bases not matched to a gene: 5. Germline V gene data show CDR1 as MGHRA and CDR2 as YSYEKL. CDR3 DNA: TGCGCCAGCAGCCCCCAAGGGACTAGCGGGGGTGAGCAGTTCTTC. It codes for CASSPQGTSGGEQFF.

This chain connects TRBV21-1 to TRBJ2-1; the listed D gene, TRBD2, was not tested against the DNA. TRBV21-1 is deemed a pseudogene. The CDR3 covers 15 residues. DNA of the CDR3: TGTGCCAGCAGCGCCCCGGGACTAGGGAGAAATGAGCAGTTCTTC. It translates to CASSAPGLGRNEQFF.

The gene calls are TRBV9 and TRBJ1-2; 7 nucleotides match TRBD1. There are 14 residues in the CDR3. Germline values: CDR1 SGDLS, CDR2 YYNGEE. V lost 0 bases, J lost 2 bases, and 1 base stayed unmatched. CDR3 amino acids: CASSVETGNYGYTF. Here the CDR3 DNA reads TGTGCCAGCAGCGTAGAGACAGGGAACTATGGCTACACCTTC.

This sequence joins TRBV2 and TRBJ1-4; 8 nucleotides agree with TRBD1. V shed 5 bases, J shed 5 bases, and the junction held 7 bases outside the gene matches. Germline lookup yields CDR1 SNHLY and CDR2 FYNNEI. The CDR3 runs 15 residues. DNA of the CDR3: TGTGCCAGCAGTAATATACAGGGGGGAAATGAAAAACTGTTTTTT. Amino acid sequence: CASSNIQGGNEKLFF.

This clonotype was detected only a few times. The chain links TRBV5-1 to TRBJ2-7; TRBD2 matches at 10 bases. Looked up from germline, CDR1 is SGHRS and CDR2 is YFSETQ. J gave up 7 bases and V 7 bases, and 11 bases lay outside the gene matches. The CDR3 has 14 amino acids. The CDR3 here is CASAGLAGVDEQYF. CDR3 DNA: TGCGCCAGCGCTGGGCTAGCGGGGGTGGATGAGCAGTACTTC.

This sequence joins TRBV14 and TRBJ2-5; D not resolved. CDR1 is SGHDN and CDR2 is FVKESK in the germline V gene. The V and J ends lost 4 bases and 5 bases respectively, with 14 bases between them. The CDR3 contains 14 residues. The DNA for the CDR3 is TGTGCCAGCAGCCCCCCGACCTCTAGGGAGACCCAGTACTTC. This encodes CASSPPTSRETQYF.

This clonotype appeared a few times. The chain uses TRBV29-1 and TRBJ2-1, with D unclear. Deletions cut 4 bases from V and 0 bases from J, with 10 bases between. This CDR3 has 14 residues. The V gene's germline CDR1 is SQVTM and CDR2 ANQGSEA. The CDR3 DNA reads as TGCAGCGTTGTCGAGATCGGCTCCTACAATGAGCAGTTCTTC. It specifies CSVVEIGSYNEQFF.